Shown below are 21 T cell receptor beta chains from a single sample sequenced in a study of regulatory T cells in long-lasting Graves disease. According to the study, TCR beta libraries were built with iRepertoire HTBI primers and CDR3-region Arm-PCR. Each CDR3 protein gets one entry after TCRdb re-called the multiplex PCR reads with MiXCR. The data contain some 280,000 distinct CDR3 sequences, around 21% of them singletons. Specified time point: persistent/refractory GD, antithyroid drugs over 5 years with positive TRAb. The TCR library was made from RNA that had been extracted from PBMCs in TRIzol. The input for sequencing was peripheral blood mononuclear cells (PBMCs), taken when the disease was refractory, from a patient treated with antithyroid drugs. All receptors come from a female donor with Graves disease.

This clonotype was observed a few times. The chain links TRBV6-1 to TRBJ1-5; TRBD1 matches at 7 bases. Germline assignment: CDR1 MNHNS and CDR2 SASEGT. With V trimmed by 5 bases and J by 6 bases, 10 bases remained unmatched. The CDR3 consists of 15 residues. CDR3 nucleotide sequence: TGTGCCAGCAGTCCCACAGGGGTTGTTGCTCAGCCCCAGCATTTT. As protein: CASSPTGVVAQPQHF.

In this sample, this clonotype turned up a few times. The rearrangement joins TRBV12-3 or TRBV12-4 to TRBJ2-7; D possibly uses TRBD1 or TRBD2 (5 bases each). The CDR3 consists of 14 residues. V lost 7 bases and J lost 2, with 15 bases in between. The CDR3 is CASNSGTEAYEQYF. The CDR3 nucleotides are TGTGCCAGCAATTCCGGGACGGAAGCCTACGAGCAGTACTTC.

The rearrangement joins TRBV20-1 to TRBJ2-3, with D possibly matching TRBD1 (6 bases). Per the germline V gene, CDR1 is DFQATT and CDR2 is SNEGSKA (reference sequence). Trimming cost V 5 bases and J 4 bases, with 16 bases left between them. The CDR3 length is 14 residues. CDR3 DNA sequence: TGCAGTGCTCGACCGCTTCAGGGGTCAGATACGCAGTATTTT. This encodes CSARPLQGSDTQYF.

On this clonotype itself: A much larger clone is a single base away; this may be a read error. V is TRBV28 and J is TRBJ1-1, with 11 positions matching TRBD1. This CDR3 is built from 18 residues. The germline V gene encodes CDR1 MDHEN and CDR2 SYDVKM. The CDR3 here is CASDQNPWDRGVNTETFF. The CDR3 bases are TGTGCCAGCGATCAGAACCCGTGGGACAGGGGGGTGAACACTGAAACTTTCTTT.

This clonotype was recorded many times. This rearrangement joins TRBV2 to TRBJ1-6, with D unresolved. Trimming took 3 bases from V and 7 from J, leaving 4 bases between them. The germline CDR1 and CDR2 sequences are SNHLY and FYNNEI. The CDR3 is 12 amino acids. In nucleotides, the CDR3 is TGTGCCAGCAGTGACGCAAATTCACCCCTCCACTTT. Translated: CASSDANSPLHF.

Regarding this clonotype: It may be a read error: a sequence one base away is much more abundant. V gene TRBV12-3 or TRBV12-4 combines with J gene TRBJ1-2, with D uncertain. V shed 10 bases and J shed 4 bases, with 10 bases lying between them. The CDR3 has 11 residues. Here the CDR3 reads CATSRGYGYTF. DNA of the CDR3: TGTGCCACGTCCCGGGGCTATGGCTACACCTTC.

V is TRBV19 and J is TRBJ2-7, with 9 bases aligning to TRBD1. CDR3 length equals 16 residues. V was clipped by 5 bases and J by 1 base; unmatched bases: 9. Germline loops: CDR1 LNHDA, CDR2 SQIVND (reference sequence). CDR3 in DNA: TGTGCCAGTAGTCGCAGGCACGGACAGGGGTCCTACGAGCAGTACTTC. Its protein is CASSRRHGQGSYEQYF.

This chain joins TRBV6-2 or TRBV6-3 and TRBJ2-7, with D perhaps TRBD2 (6 bases). The CDR3 loop spans 14 amino acids. CDR1 and CDR2 (germline): MNHEY, SVGEGT. V lost 0 bases and J 5 bases, leaving 11 bases between the germline ends. Here the CDR3 reads CASSYSRRGNEQYF. The CDR3 bases are TGTGCCAGCAGTTACTCAAGGCGGGGCAACGAGCAGTACTTC.

This clonotype occurred many times. This rearrangement joins TRBV7-2 to TRBJ2-7; 11 bases align to TRBD2. The trim removed 7 bases at V and 5 bases at J, leaving 13 bases unmatched. The CDR3 sequence is 16 residues long. CDR1 SGHTA and CDR2 FQGNSA come from the germline V gene. The CDR3 loop is CASMPTSGSFSDEQYF. The DNA for the CDR3 is TGTGCCAGCATGCCTACTAGCGGGAGCTTTTCCGACGAGCAGTACTTC.

The V gene is TRBV19, the J gene TRBJ2-2, with 8 bases identical to TRBD2. Trimming took 6 bases from V and 3 from J; bases not matched to a gene: 9. There are 16 residues in the CDR3. Per the germline V gene, CDR1 is LNHDA and CDR2 is SQIVND (reference sequence). As DNA, the CDR3 is TGTGCCAGTAGCAAGAGCGGGAGAAGGGACACCGGGGAGCTGTTTTTT. This gives the protein CASSKSGRRDTGELFF.

This chain connects TRBV18 to TRBJ1-1, with D perhaps matching TRBD1 (5 bases). This CDR3 has 14 residues. Germline assignment: CDR1 KGHSH and CDR2 LQKENI. The germline V and J ends were trimmed by 6 bases and 0 bases, with 11 bases remaining between them. The chain's CDR3 is CASSPKGVNTEAFF. In DNA form, the CDR3 reads TGTGCCAGCTCCCCTAAAGGGGTGAACACTGAAGCTTTCTTT. Full variable domain (outside the CDR3, taken from reference TRBV18 and TRBJ1-1): NAGVMQNPRHLVRRRGQEARLRCSPMKGHSHVYWYRQLPEEGLKFMVYLQKENIIDESGMPKERFSAEFPKEGPSILRIQQVVRGDSAAYFCASSPKGVNTEAFFGQGTRLTVV.

The chain combines TRBV7-9 with TRBJ2-2, with D perhaps matching TRBD2 (6 bases). The germline V gene encodes CDR1 SEHNR and CDR2 FQNEAQ (reference sequence). The CDR3 covers 16 residues. V was clipped by 7 bases and J by 5 bases, with 20 bases between them. CDR3 loop: CASKSFSWEDTGELFF. CDR3 bases: TGTGCCAGCAAAAGCTTCTCGTGGGAGGATACCGGGGAGCTGTTTTTT.

V gene TRBV7-8 combines with J gene TRBJ1-5; a weak D match, TRBD1 (5 bases). Germline CDR1 is SGHVS and CDR2 is FQNEAQ. V dropped 4 bases and J dropped 3 bases, with 16 bases sitting between them. This CDR3 spans 16 amino acids. CDR3 bases: TGTGCCAGCAGCTGGGGACCCTACCCGGACAATCAGCCCCAGCATTTT. It specifies CASSWGPYPDNQPQHF.

V gene TRBV5-1 combines with J gene TRBJ1-1; no clear D gene. This CDR3 contains 13 residues. V was shortened by 5 bases and J by 5 bases, with 13 bases between the two germline ends. Germline assignment: CDR1 SGHRS and CDR2 YFSETQ. This chain's CDR3 is CASSLSLGTEAFF. The CDR3 coding sequence is TGCGCCAGCAGTCTCTCGTTGGGAACTGAAGCTTTCTTT.

Comment on this clonotype: Since a much larger clone is just one base distant, this may be a read error. The chain has TRBV7-2 and TRBJ2-1; possibly TRBD2 for D (6 bases). The CDR3 has 13 amino acids. Trimming cost V 8 bases and J 7 bases, with 15 bases left between them. Germline assignment: CDR1 SGHTA and CDR2 FQGNSA. The CDR3 region is CASGSTSQNEQFF. The CDR3, as DNA: TGTGCCAGCGGCTCGACTAGTCAGAATGAGCAGTTCTTC.

The rearrangement links TRBV6-1 to TRBJ1-1, with D uncertain. Trimming removed 10 bases at V and 1 base at J, with 13 bases between. Germline CDR1 and CDR2: MNHNS and SASEGT. This CDR3 contains 13 residues. CDR3 sequence: CATMQMSNTEAFF. DNA for the CDR3: TGTGCCACTATGCAGATGTCGAACACTGAAGCTTTCTTT.

This chain connects TRBV7-9 to TRBJ2-5; 10 bases align to TRBD2. The CDR3 spans 17 residues. Germline V gives CDR1 SEHNR, CDR2 FQNEAQ (reference sequence). The V and J ends lost 2 bases and 4 bases, in that order; junction bases with no gene match: 10. CDR3 loop: CASSLFLAGVEGETQYF. The DNA of the CDR3 is TGTGCCAGCAGCTTATTTCTAGCGGGAGTGGAGGGAGAGACCCAGTACTTC.

This clonotype was seen ten or more times. The rearrangement uses TRBV9 and TRBJ2-7, with TRBD2 identical over 11 bases. V lost 5 bases and J lost 1; bases outside the gene matches: 5. The CDR3 totals 15 residues. Germline CDR1 and CDR2: SGDLS and YYNGEE. The CDR3 DNA sequence: TGTGCCAGCAGTTTTGGGACTAGCGGATCCTACGAGCAGTACTTC. Protein: CASSFGTSGSYEQYF.

Only a few counts were recorded for this clonotype. The chain recombines TRBV2 with TRBJ2-6; the D is unclear. V dropped 4 bases and J dropped 0 bases, with 4 bases sitting between them. The length of the CDR3 is 14 residues. In germline, CDR1 is SNHLY, CDR2 FYNNEI. DNA of the CDR3: TGTGCCAGCAGTGCATTCTCTGGGGCCAACGTCCTGACTTTC. Amino acid sequence: CASSAFSGANVLTF.

V and J are TRBV7-3 and TRBJ1-1; possible D gene TRBD1, 6 bases. Trimming removed 2 bases at V and 5 bases at J, with 12 bases between. Germline CDR1 SGHTA, CDR2 FQGTGA. The CDR3 totals 14 residues. The DNA for the CDR3 is TGTGCCAGCAGCTTATTAGGGGGGGATACTGAAGCTTTCTTT. This translates into CASSLLGGDTEAFF.

This clonotype was seen a few times. The chain joins TRBV3-1 to TRBJ2-3, with D possibly called TRBD1 or TRBD2 (5 bases each). Trimming pared 3 bases from V and 2 bases from J, leaving 15 bases between. The CDR3 loop spans 16 amino acids. Germline V CDR1 and CDR2: LGHDT, YNNKEL (reference sequence). This CDR3 reads CASSHGAKLITDTQYF. The CDR3, as DNA: TGTGCCAGCAGCCACGGGGCGAAACTAATCACAGATACGCAGTATTTT.